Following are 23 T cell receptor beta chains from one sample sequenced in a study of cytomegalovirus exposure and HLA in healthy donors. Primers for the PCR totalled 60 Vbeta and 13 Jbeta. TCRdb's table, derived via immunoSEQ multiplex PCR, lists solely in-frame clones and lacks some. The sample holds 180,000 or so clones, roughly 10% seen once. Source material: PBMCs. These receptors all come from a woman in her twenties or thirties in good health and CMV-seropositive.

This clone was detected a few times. The CDR3 region is CASSQDGVTGGPGDEQYF. The CDR3 DNA reads TGTGCCAGCAGCCAAGATGGAGTAACGGGAGGGCCGGGGGACGAGCAGTACTTC. This chain connects TRBV4-2 to TRBJ2-7, with 8 bases matching TRBD2. The CDR3 length is 18 residues. The V gene's germline CDR1 is LGHNA and CDR2 YNFKEQ. Trimming cost V 0 bases and J 5 bases; bases outside gene matches: 15.

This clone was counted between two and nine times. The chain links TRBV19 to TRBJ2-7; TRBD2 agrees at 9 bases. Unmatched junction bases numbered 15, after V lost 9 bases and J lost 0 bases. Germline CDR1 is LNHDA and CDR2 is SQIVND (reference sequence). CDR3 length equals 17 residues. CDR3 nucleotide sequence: TGTGCCAGCAGCGCCGGGACTAGCAGTTACAGCTCCTACGAGCAGTACTTC. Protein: CASSAGTSSYSSYEQYF.

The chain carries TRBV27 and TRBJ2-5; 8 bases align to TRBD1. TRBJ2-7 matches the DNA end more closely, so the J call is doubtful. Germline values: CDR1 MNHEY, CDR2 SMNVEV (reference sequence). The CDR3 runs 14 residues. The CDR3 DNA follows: TGTGCCAGCAGTTTTACAGGGGGTCTCTACGAGCAGTACTTC. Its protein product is CASSFTGGLYEQYF.

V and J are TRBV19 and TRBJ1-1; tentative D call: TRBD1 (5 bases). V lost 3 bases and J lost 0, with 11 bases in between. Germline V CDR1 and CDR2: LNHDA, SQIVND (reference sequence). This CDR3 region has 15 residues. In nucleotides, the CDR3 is TGTGCCAGTAGTATCGACAGCCTTATGAACACTGAAGCTTTCTTT. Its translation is CASSIDSLMNTEAFF.

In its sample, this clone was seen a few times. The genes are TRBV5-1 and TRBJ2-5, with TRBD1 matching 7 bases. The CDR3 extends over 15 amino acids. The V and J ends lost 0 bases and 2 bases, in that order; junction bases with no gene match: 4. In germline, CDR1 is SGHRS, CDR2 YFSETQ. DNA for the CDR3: TGCGCCAGCAGCTTGGCTCCGGGACAGCAAGAGACCCAGTACTTC. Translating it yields CASSLAPGQQETQYF.

CDR3 coding DNA: TGTGCTAGTGGACCCGGGACAGGACAAAAAGAGACCCAGTACTTC. It yields the protein CASGPGTGQKETQYF. The rearrangement uses TRBV12-5 and TRBJ2-5, with TRBD1 identical over 8 bases. From germline, CDR1 is LGHNT and CDR2 FRNRAP. J was trimmed by 3 bases and V by 6 bases; bases with no gene match: 9. The CDR3 has 15 residues.

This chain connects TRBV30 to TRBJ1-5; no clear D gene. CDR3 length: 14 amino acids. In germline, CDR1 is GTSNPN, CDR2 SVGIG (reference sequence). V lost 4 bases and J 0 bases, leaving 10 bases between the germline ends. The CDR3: CAWNNGGSNQPQHF. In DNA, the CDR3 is TGTGCCTGGAACAACGGCGGTAGCAATCAGCCCCAGCATTTT.

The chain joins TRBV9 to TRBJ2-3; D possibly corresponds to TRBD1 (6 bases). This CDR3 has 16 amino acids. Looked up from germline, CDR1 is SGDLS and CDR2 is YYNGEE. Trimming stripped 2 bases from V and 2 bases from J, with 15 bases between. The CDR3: CASSVRRDTPTDTQYF. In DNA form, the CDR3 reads TGTGCCAGCAGCGTCCGAAGGGACACCCCCACAGATACGCAGTATTTT.

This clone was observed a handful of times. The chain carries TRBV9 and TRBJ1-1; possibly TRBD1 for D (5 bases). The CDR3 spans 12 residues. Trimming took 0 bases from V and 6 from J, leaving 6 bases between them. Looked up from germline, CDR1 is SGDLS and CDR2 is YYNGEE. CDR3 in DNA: TGTGCCAGCAGCGTAGCGACAGCTGAAGCTTTCTTT. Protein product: CASSVATAEAFF. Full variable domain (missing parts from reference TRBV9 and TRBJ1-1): DSGVTQTPKHLITATGQRVTLRCSPRSGDLSVYWYQQSLDQGLQFLIQYYNGEERAKGNILERFSAQQFPDLHSELNLSSLELGDSALYFCASSVATAEAFFGQGTRLTVV.

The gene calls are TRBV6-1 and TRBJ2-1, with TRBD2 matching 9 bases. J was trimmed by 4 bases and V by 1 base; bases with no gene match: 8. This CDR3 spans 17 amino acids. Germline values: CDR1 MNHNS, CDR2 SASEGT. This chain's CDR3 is CASSEVGAGGFYNEQFF. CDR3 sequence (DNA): TGTGCCAGCAGTGAAGTAGGGGCGGGAGGGTTTTACAATGAGCAGTTCTTC.

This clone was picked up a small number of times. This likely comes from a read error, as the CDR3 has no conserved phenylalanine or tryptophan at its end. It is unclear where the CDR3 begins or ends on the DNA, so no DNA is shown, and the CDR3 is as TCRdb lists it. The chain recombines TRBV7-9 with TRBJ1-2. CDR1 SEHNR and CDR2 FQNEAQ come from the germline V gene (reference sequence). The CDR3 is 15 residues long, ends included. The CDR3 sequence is CASSILYRGLPRIDV.

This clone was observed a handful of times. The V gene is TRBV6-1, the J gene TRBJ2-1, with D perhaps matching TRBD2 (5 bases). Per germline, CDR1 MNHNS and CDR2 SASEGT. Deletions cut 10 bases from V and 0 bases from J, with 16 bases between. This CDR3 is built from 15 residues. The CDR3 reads CAISLLVSSYNEQFF. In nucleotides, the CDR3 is TGTGCCATTTCTTTACTAGTTAGCTCCTACAATGAGCAGTTCTTC.

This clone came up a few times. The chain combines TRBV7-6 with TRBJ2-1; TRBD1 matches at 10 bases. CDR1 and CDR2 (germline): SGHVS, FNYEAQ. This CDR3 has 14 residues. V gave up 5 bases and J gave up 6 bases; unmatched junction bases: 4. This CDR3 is CASSLWDRGNEQFF. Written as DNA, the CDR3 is TGTGCCAGCAGCCTGTGGGACAGGGGCAATGAGCAGTTCTTC.

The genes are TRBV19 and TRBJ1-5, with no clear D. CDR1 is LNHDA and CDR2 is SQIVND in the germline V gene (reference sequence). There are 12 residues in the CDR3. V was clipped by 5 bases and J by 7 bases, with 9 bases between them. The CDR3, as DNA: TGTGCCAGTAGTGTTCTTTCGCAGCCCCAGCATTTT. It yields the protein CASSVLSQPQHF.

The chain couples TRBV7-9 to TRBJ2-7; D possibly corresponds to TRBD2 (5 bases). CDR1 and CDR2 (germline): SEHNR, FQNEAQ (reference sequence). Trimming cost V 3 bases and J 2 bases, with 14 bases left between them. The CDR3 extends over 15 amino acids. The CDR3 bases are TGTGCCAGCAGCTTGGGTGGGAGTTCCCCCTACGAGCAGTACTTC. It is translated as CASSLGGSSPYEQYF.

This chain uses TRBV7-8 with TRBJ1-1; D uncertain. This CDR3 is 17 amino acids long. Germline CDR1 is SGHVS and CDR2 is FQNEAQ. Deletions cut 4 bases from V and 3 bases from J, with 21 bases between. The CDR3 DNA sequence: TGTGCCAGCAGCTCCTCCCAACGACCTAGACGGGACACTGAAGCTTTCTTT. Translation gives CASSSSQRPRRDTEAFF.

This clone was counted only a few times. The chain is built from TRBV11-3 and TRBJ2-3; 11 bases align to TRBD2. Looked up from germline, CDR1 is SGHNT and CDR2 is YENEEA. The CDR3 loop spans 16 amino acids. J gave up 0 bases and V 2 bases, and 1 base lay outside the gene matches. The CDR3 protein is CASSLLAGGSTDTQYF. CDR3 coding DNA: TGTGCCAGCAGCTTACTAGCGGGAGGTAGCACAGATACGCAGTATTTT. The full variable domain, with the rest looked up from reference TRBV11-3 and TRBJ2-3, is EAGVVQSPRYKIIEKKQPVAFWCNPISGHNTLYWYLQNLGQGPELLIRYENEEAVDDSQLPKDRFSAERLKGVDSTLKIQPAELGDSAVYLCASSLLAGGSTDTQYFGPGTRLTVL.

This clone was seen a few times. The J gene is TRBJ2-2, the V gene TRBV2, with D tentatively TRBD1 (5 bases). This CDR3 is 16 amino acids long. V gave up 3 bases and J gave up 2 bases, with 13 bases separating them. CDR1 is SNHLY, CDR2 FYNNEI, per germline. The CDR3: CASSDMGPINTGELFF. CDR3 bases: TGTGCCAGCAGTGACATGGGGCCAATTAACACCGGGGAGCTGTTTTTT. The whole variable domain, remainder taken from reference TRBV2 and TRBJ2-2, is EPEVTQTPSHQVTQMGQEVILRCVPISNHLYFYWYRQILGQKVEFLVSFYNNEISEKSEIFDDQFSVERPDGSNFTLKIRSTKLEDSAMYFCASSDMGPINTGELFFGEGSRLTVL.

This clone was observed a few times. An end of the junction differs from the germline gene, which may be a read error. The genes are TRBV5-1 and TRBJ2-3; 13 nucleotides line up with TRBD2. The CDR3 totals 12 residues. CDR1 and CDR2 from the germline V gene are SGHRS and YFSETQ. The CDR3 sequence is CASSSGLAGESF. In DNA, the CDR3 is TGCGCCAGCAGCTCTGGACTAGCGGGAGAATCCTTT.

CDR3 region: CASSDPNGGSYEQFF. The CDR3, as DNA: TGCGCCAGCAGTGACCCTAATGGCGGGAGCTATGAGCAGTTCTTC. The chain has TRBV10-1 and TRBJ2-1; 7 nucleotides agree with TRBD2. Germline V gene sequence: CDR1 WNHNN, CDR2 SYGVQD (reference sequence). The CDR3 is 15 residues long. V shed 3 bases and J 8 bases; nucleotides not matched to a gene: 10.

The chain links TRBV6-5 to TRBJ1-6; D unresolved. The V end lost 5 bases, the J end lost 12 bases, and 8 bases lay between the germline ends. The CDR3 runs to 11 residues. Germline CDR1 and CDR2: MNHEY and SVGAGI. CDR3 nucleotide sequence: TGTGCCAGCAGTAGACCGGGACCCCTCCACTTT. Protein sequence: CASSRPGPLHF.

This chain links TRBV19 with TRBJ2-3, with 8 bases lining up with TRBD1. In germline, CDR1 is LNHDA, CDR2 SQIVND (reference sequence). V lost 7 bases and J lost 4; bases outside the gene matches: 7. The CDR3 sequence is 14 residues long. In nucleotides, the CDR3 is TGTGCCAGTACCGTCGGACAGGGCGCAGATACGCAGTATTTT. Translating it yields CASTVGQGADTQYF.

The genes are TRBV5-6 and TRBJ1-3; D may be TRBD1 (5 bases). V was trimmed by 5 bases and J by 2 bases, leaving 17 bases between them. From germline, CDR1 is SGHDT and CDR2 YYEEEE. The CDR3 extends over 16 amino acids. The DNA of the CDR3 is TGTGCCAGCAGTCCCCTGGGCAGGGAGGCTGGAAACACCATATATTTT. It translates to CASSPLGREAGNTIYF.